This T cell receptor beta chain was sequenced for a study of blood T cell repertoires in COVID-19. Study summary: Acute-phase and convalescent COVID-19 samples originated in the United States, Italy and Spain. T cells, B-cell-depleted T cells, or PBMCs provided the cDNA or gDNA that served as material.

As processed by the authors: Estimated nucleated cell counts came from reference gene primer amplification. Using immunoSEQ multiplex PCR, the repertoire was profiled, and TCRdb retains in-frame clones only, with some absent. V and J calls and clone size are those listed in that table; D and trimming were worked out from the DNA. Among about 210,000 clones listed, 70% to 90% were seen once. CDR1 and CDR2 from the germline V gene are LNHDA and SQIVND (reference sequence). The CDR3 has 19 residues. Unmatched junction bases numbered 8, after V lost 0 bases and J lost 0 bases. This sequence originates from an elderly woman with acute or convalescent COVID-19. Source material: peripheral blood. The chain links TRBV19 to TRBJ1-4; 9 bases fit TRBD1. CDR3 nucleotide sequence: TGTGCCAGTAGTATAGATCTGGGACAGGGCTCCGCAACTAATGAAAAACTGTTTTTT. As protein: CASSIDLGQGSATNEKLFF.